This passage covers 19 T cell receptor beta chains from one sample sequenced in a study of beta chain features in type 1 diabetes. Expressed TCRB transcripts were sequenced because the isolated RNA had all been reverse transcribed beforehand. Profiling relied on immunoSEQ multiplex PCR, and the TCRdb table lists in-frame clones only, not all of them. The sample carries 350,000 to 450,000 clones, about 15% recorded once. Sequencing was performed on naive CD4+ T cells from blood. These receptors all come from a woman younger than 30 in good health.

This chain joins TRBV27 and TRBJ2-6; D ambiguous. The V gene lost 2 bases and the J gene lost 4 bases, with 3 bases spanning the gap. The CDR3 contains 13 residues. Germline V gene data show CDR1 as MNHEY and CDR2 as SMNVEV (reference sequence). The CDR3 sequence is CASSLGGANVLTF. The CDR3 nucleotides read TGTGCCAGCAGTTTAGGCGGGGCCAACGTCCTGACTTTC.

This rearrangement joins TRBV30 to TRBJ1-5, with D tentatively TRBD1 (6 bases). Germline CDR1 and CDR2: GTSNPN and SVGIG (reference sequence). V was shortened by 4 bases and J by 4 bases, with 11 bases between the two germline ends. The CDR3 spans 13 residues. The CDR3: CAWTGDGNQPQHF. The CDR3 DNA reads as TGTGCCTGGACAGGGGATGGGAATCAGCCCCAGCATTTT. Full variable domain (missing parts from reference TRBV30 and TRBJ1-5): SQTIHQWPATLVQPVGSPLSLECTVEGTSNPNLYWYRQAAGRGLQLLFYSVGIGQISSEVPQNLSASRPQDRQFILSSKKLLLSDSGFYLCAWTGDGNQPQHFGDGTRLSIL.

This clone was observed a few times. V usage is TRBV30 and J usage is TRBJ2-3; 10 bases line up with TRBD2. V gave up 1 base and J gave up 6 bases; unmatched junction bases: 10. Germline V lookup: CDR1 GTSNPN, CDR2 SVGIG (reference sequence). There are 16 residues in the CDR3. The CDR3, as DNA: TGTGCCTGGAGTGAGGGATCTAGCGGGAGTAGGGATACGCAGTATTTT. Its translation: CAWSEGSSGSRDTQYF.

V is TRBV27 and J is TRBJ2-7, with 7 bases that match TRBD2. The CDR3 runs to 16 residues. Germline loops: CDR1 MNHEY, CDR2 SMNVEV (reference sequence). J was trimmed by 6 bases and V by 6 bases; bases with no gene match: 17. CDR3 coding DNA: TGTGCCAGCAGGGGACCCCCGGGGGAGGGCCTTCGCGAGCAGTACTTC. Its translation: CASRGPPGEGLREQYF.

The CDR3 DNA follows: TGCAGCGTTGAAAGGCTTGGCGGGGGTTACAGTAATGAAAAACTGTTTTTT. Amino acid sequence: CSVERLGGGYSNEKLFF. This chain connects TRBV29-1 to TRBJ1-4, with D possibly TRBD1 on 5 matching bases. The germline V gene encodes CDR1 SQVTM and CDR2 ANQGSEA. The germline V and J ends were trimmed by 2 bases and 4 bases, with 20 bases remaining between them. The CDR3 runs 17 residues.

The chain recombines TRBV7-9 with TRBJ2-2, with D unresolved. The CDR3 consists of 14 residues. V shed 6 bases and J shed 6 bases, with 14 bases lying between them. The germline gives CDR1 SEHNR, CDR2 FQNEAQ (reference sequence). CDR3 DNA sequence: TGTGCCAGCAGGAACTTCCCTCAGGCCGGGGAGCTGTTTTTT. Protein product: CASRNFPQAGELFF.

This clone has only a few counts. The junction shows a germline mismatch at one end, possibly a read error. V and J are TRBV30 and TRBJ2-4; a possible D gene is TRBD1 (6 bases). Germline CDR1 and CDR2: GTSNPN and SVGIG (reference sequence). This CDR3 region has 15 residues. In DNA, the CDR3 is TGTGCTTGGAGGAGGTCAGGGGCCGACAAAAACATTCAGTACTTC. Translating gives CAWRRSGADKNIQYF. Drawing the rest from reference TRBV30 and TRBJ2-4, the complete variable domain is SQTIHQWPATLVQPVGSPLSLECTVEGTSNPNLYWYRQAAGRGLQLLFYSVGIGQISSEVPQNLSASRPQDRQFILSSKKLLLSDSGFYLCAWRRSGADKNIQYFGAGTRLSVL.

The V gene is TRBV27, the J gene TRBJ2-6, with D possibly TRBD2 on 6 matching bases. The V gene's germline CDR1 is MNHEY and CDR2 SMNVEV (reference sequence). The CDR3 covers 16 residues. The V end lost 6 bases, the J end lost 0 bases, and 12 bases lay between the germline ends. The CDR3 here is CASRAEGSSGANVLTF. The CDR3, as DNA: TGTGCCAGCAGGGCGGAGGGGAGCTCTGGGGCCAACGTCCTGACTTTC. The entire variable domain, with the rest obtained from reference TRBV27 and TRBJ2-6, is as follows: EAQVTQNPRYLITVTGKKLTVTCSQNMNHEYMSWYRQDPGLGLRQIYYSMNVEVTDKGDVPEGYKVSRKEKRNFPLILESPSPNQTSLYFCASRAEGSSGANVLTFGAGSRLTVL.

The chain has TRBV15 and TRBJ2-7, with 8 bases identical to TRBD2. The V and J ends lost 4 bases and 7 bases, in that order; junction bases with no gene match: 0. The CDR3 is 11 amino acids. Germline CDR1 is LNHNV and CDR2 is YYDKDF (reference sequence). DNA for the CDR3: TGTGCCACCAGCACTAGCGGGGAGCAGTACTTC. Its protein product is CATSTSGEQYF.

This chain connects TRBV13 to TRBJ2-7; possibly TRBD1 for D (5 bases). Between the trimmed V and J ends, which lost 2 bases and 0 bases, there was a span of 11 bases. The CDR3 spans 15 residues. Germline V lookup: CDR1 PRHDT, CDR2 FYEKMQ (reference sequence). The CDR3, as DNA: TGTGCCAGCAGCTTAAAATTACAGGCCTCCTACGAGCAGTACTTC. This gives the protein CASSLKLQASYEQYF.

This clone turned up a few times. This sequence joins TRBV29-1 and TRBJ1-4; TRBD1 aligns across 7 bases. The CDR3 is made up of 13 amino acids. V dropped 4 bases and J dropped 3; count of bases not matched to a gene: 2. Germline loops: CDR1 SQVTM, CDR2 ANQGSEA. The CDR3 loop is CSVAGGPNEKLFF. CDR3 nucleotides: TGCAGCGTTGCAGGGGGACCTAATGAAAAACTGTTTTTT.

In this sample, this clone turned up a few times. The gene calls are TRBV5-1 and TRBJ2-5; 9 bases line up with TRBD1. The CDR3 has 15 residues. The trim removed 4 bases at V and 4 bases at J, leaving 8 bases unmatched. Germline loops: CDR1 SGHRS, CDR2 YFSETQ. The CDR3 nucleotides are TGCGCCAGCAGCACCTGGACAGGGGAAGGAGAGACCCAGTACTTC. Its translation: CASSTWTGEGETQYF.

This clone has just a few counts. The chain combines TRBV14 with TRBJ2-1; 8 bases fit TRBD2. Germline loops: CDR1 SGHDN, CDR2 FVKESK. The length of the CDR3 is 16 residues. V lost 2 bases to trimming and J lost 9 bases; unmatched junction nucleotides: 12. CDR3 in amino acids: CASSQPLGAGVTEQFF. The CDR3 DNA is TGTGCCAGCAGCCAACCCCTTGGAGCGGGAGTGACTGAGCAGTTCTTC. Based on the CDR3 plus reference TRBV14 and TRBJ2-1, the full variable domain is EAGVTQFPSHSVIEKGQTVTLRCDPISGHDNLYWYRRVMGKEIKFLLHFVKESKQDESGMPNNRFLAERTGGTYSTLKVQPAELEDSGVYFCASSQPLGAGVTEQFFGPGTRLTVL.

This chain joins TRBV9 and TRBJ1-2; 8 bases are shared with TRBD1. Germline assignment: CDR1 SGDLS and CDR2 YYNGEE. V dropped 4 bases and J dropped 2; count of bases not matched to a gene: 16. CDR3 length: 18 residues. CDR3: CASSPSPTLQGVNYGYTF. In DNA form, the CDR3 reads TGTGCCAGCAGCCCCAGTCCTACTTTACAGGGGGTGAACTATGGCTACACCTTC.

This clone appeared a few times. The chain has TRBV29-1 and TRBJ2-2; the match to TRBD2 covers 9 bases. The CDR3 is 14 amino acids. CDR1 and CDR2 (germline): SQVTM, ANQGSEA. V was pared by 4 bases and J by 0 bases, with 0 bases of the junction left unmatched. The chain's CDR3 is CSVASGANTGELFF. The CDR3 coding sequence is TGCAGCGTTGCTAGCGGGGCGAACACCGGGGAGCTGTTTTTT.

CDR3 loop: CASSPPGQAAYEQYF. CDR3 coding DNA: TGTGCCAGCTCACCGCCGGGACAGGCCGCCTACGAGCAGTACTTC. The rearrangement joins TRBV18 to TRBJ2-7; 8 nucleotides line up with TRBD1. J lost 2 bases, V lost 3 bases, and 6 bases had no gene match. The germline CDR1 and CDR2 sequences are KGHSH and LQKENI. The CDR3 sequence is 15 residues long.

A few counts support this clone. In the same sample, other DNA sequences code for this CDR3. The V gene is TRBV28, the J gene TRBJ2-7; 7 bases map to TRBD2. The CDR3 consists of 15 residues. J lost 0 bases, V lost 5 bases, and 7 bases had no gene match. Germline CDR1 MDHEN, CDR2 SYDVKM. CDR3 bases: TGTGCCAGCAGTCGACTAGCCGGTAGCTCCTACGAGCAGTACTTC. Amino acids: CASSRLAGSSYEQYF.

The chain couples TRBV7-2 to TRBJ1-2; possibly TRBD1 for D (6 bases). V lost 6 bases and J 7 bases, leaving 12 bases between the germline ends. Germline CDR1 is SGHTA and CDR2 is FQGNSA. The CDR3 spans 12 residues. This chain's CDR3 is CASRGTGSGYTF. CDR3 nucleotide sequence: TGTGCCAGCAGGGGTACAGGGTCTGGCTACACCTTC.

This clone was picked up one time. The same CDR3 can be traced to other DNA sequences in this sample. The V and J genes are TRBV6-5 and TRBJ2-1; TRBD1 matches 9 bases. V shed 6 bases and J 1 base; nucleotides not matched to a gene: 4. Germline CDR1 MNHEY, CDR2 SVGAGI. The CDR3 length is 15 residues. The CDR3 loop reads CASSPDRGSYNEQFF. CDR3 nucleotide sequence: TGTGCCAGCAGCCCGGACAGGGGTTCCTACAATGAGCAGTTCTTC.